This T cell receptor beta chain was identified during a study of radiotherapy plus CTLA-4 blockade in lung cancer. A single count supports this clone. V lost 5 bases to trimming and J lost 5 bases; unmatched junction nucleotides: 11. The germline CDR1 and CDR2 sequences are SGHTA and FQGNSA. The CDR3 has 15 amino acids. Sequenced by immunoSEQ multiplex PCR; TCRdb stores in-frame clones only, minus some. The sample has some 110,000 clones, approximately 77% seen once. The sequence derives from a human donor with non-small cell lung cancer that progressed on radiotherapy plus ipilimumab. Some clones in this sample may be carry-over from other donors' samples. The material sequenced was peripheral blood, taken from a patient treated with radiotherapy plus ipilimumab. The chain uses TRBV7-2 and TRBJ2-7, with 8 bases aligning to TRBD1. Here the CDR3 DNA reads TGTGCCAGCAGCCGAAAGGACAGGGTAGGAGACGAGCAGTACTTC. Its translation: CASSRKDRVGDEQYF.